This passage covers 27 T cell receptor beta chains from one sample sequenced in a study of T cell responses to AZD1222 COVID-19 vaccine (dated by TCRdb to the early 2020s). The intended sense of this specimen's time point label: about 28 days (+/-7) after the second vaccine dose. The receptor library was made with the immunoSEQ multiplex PCR assay. Drawn from immuneACCESS, this table holds only the in-frame rearrangements with V and J called that TCRdb kept. Clones are partly lost; checked studies trace under half to an unresolved V gene and leave the rest unexplained. Across this sample there are around 120,000 clones, with roughly 90% seen only once. The ten largest clonotypes hold around 2.5% of the sample. The sequences come from peripheral blood, collected 28 days after the second AZD1222 dose. Receptor source: an adult who received the AZD1222 COVID-19 vaccine.

This clone was detected once. The V call is TRBV7-8, the J call TRBJ2-3; D ambiguous. V lost 7 bases and J lost 0, with 14 bases in between. The CDR3 length is 15 residues. Germline-derived CDR1 and CDR2 are SGHVS and FQNEAQ. This CDR3 reads CASTAGSPSTDTQYF. The CDR3 region has the DNA TGTGCCAGCACCGCCGGGTCCCCCAGCACAGATACGCAGTATTTT.

The V and J genes are TRBV7-2 and TRBJ2-7; D remains unclear. V was cut by 0 bases and J by 5 bases, with 11 bases left in between. CDR3 length: 14 residues. Germline V CDR1 and CDR2: SGHTA, FQGNSA. In DNA, the CDR3 is TGTGCCAGCAGCTTAGCGATCATGGGGAACGAGCAGTACTTC. It encodes CASSLAIMGNEQYF.

The chain uses TRBV4-1 and TRBJ2-7; D is ambiguous. Trimming removed 4 bases from V and 1 base from J, with 14 bases in between. This CDR3 spans 15 amino acids. In germline, CDR1 is MGHRA, CDR2 YSYEKL. The CDR3 DNA sequence: TGCGCCAGCAGCCTACGATTTGGGGATTCCTACGAGCAGTACTTC. This codes for CASSLRFGDSYEQYF.

The chain joins TRBV7-8 to TRBJ1-6; TRBD1 aligns across 8 bases. The CDR3 runs to 16 residues. The trim removed 0 bases at V and 8 bases at J, leaving 6 bases unmatched. Germline V gene lookup returns CDR1 SGHVS and CDR2 FQNEAQ. This chain's CDR3 is CASSLALGQGHSPLHF. The CDR3 DNA reads TGTGCCAGCAGCTTAGCCCTCGGACAGGGCCATTCACCCCTCCACTTT. Full variable domain (outside the CDR3, taken from reference TRBV7-8 and TRBJ1-6): GAGVSQSPRYKVAKRGQDVALRCDPISGHVSLFWYQQALGQGPEFLTYFQNEAQLDKSGLPSDRFFAERPEGSVSTLKIQRTQQEDSAVYLCASSLALGQGHSPLHFGNGTRLTVT.

This chain links TRBV6-2 or TRBV6-3 with TRBJ1-6; 7 bases are a match to TRBD1. The CDR3 covers 14 residues. V lost 6 bases to trimming and J lost 15 bases; unmatched junction nucleotides: 14. Germline values: CDR1 MNHEY, CDR2 SVGEGT. The CDR3 protein is CASSAGRQGRDLHF. The CDR3 nucleotides read TGTGCCAGCAGCGCCGGCCGACAGGGACGGGACCTCCACTTT.

The chain links TRBV3-1 (or the pseudogene TRBV3-2) to TRBJ1-1, with D perhaps TRBD1 (6 bases). This CDR3 has 14 amino acids. The V end was cut by 1 base, the J end by 5 bases, with 11 bases between. The germline CDR1 and CDR2 sequences are LGHDT and YNNKEL (reference sequence). The DNA for the CDR3 is TGTGCCAGCAGCCAAGGTCGAGGGGGGACTGAAGCTTTCTTT. This sequence encodes CASSQGRGGTEAFF.

The chain has TRBV3-1 (or the pseudogene TRBV3-2) and TRBJ1-2; 12 bases match TRBD1. Looked up from germline, CDR1 is LGHDT and CDR2 is YNNKEL (reference sequence). V shed 4 bases and J 3 bases; nucleotides not matched to a gene: 12. There are 18 residues in the CDR3. The CDR3 DNA sequence: TGTGCCAGCAGCCGACTCGGGGGACAGGGGGCATCTTACTATGGCTACACCTTC. Its translation is CASSRLGGQGASYYGYTF.

V is TRBV6-5 and J is TRBJ2-2, with D uncertain. The V gene's germline CDR1 is MNHEY and CDR2 SVGAGI. The CDR3 loop spans 15 amino acids. The germline V and J ends were trimmed by 0 bases and 4 bases, with 9 bases remaining between them. The CDR3: CASSYSGLVTGELFF. In DNA form, the CDR3 reads TGTGCCAGCAGTTACTCCGGGTTGGTCACCGGGGAGCTGTTTTTT.

The chain combines TRBV11-2 with TRBJ1-5, with a weak D call TRBD1 (6 bases). V lost 5 bases to trimming and J lost 2 bases, with 16 bases between them. From germline, CDR1 is SGHAT and CDR2 FQNNGV. The length of the CDR3 is 16 residues. The CDR3 region is CASSPVGGLGNQPQHF. The CDR3 DNA follows: TGTGCCAGCAGCCCAGTAGGGGGATTAGGCAATCAGCCCCAGCATTTT.

This clone is a singleton in its sample. The rearrangement joins TRBV2 to TRBJ1-1; D gene ambiguous. Per germline, CDR1 SNHLY and CDR2 FYNNEI. The CDR3 is 13 amino acids. The V and J ends lost 5 bases and 1 base respectively, with 8 bases between them. The CDR3 bases are TGTGCCAGCAGTCGCTCCTCGAACACTGAAGCTTTCTTT. It codes for CASSRSSNTEAFF.

Regarding this clone: The sample has other DNA sequences that encode this CDR3 too. The J gene is TRBJ1-1, the V gene TRBV18, with D perhaps TRBD1 (5 bases). V was cut by 2 bases and J by 4 bases, with 11 bases left in between. This CDR3 spans 14 amino acids. Per the germline V gene, CDR1 is KGHSH and CDR2 is LQKENI. For the CDR3, the DNA is TGTGCCAGCTCACCAAATAGGGGAGGCACTGAAGCTTTCTTT. Its translation: CASSPNRGGTEAFF.

This rearrangement joins TRBV19 to TRBJ1-1; a possible D gene is TRBD1 (5 bases). This CDR3 contains 12 residues. CDR1 is LNHDA, CDR2 SQIVND, per germline (reference sequence). V was shortened by 5 bases and J by 4 bases, with 8 bases between the two germline ends. The CDR3 region is CASSSGLTEAFF. The CDR3 DNA reads TGTGCCAGTAGTTCGGGGCTCACTGAAGCTTTCTTT.

This chain connects TRBV11-2 to TRBJ1-2; no reliable D call. Trimming stripped 1 base from V and 4 bases from J, with 7 bases between. The CDR3 runs to 13 residues. CDR1 SGHAT and CDR2 FQNNGV come from the germline V gene. For the CDR3, the DNA is TGTGCCAGCAGCTTAGTAATAGCCTATGGCTACACCTTC. Translated: CASSLVIAYGYTF.

The chain couples TRBV25-1 to TRBJ1-3; 7 positions match TRBD1. V shed 4 bases and J 0 bases; nucleotides not matched to a gene: 3. Germline assignment: CDR1 MGHDK and CDR2 SYGVNS. The CDR3 spans 15 residues. This CDR3 reads CASSGGTASGNTIYF. The CDR3 bases are TGTGCCAGCAGTGGCGGGACAGCCTCTGGAAACACCATATATTTT.

The chain is built from TRBV5-1 and TRBJ1-2; D is uncertain. From germline, CDR1 is SGHRS and CDR2 YFSETQ. The CDR3 consists of 15 residues. V shed 7 bases and J shed 6 bases, with 22 bases lying between them. The chain's CDR3 is CASSRRPYTEDGYTF. The DNA for the CDR3 is TGCGCCAGCTCCCGAAGGCCGTATACGGAGGATGGCTACACCTTC.

V is TRBV10-3 and J is TRBJ1-2, with D perhaps TRBD1 (6 bases). The ends were cut back, 6 bases at V and 2 bases at J, with 13 bases in the middle. The CDR3 is 14 amino acids. In germline, CDR1 is ENHRY, CDR2 SYGVKD. In DNA form, the CDR3 reads TGTGCCATCAGAAAAGCAGACAGGAACTATGGCTACACCTTC. This codes for CAIRKADRNYGYTF.

The chain uses TRBV6-2 or TRBV6-3 and TRBJ2-3, with 11 nucleotides matching TRBD1. After removal of 2 bases from V and 2 bases from J, the junction contained 6 bases not matched to a gene. Germline V gene data show CDR1 as MNHEY and CDR2 as SVGEGT. CDR3 length: 17 amino acids. CDR3 sequence reads: CASSYPRDRGITDTQYF. The CDR3 coding sequence is TGTGCCAGCAGTTACCCCCGGGACAGGGGGATCACAGATACGCAGTATTTT.

The chain links TRBV7-2 to TRBJ2-7; D not resolved. Looked up from germline, CDR1 is SGHTA and CDR2 is FQGNSA. CDR3 length: 11 amino acids. The V gene lost 4 bases and the J gene lost 7 bases, with 8 bases spanning the gap. CDR3 DNA sequence: TGTGCCAGCAGCTCCGTGGGTGAGCAGTACTTC. Translated: CASSSVGEQYF.

The V call is TRBV30, the J call TRBJ1-2; weak D call: TRBD1 (5 bases). Germline lookup yields CDR1 GTSNPN and CDR2 SVGIG (reference sequence). CDR3 length equals 12 residues. Between the trimmed V and J ends, which lost 4 bases and 4 bases, there was a span of 10 bases. The CDR3 DNA reads as TGTGCCTGGACGGGGGAGGCCTATGGCTACACCTTC. Amino acids: CAWTGEAYGYTF.

The CDR3 nucleotides are TGTGCCAGTAGTATTCTCGGCTGGAGGCCTAACTATGGCTACACCTTC. Amino acids: CASSILGWRPNYGYTF. V gene TRBV19 combines with J gene TRBJ1-2; D is uncertain. Per germline, CDR1 LNHDA and CDR2 SQIVND (reference sequence). Trimming removed 3 bases at V and 0 bases at J, with 14 bases between. The CDR3 contains 16 residues.

This clone was recorded only once. The rearrangement uses TRBV4-3 and TRBJ2-3; TRBD2 matches at 9 bases. CDR3 size: 17 residues. Germline lookup yields CDR1 LGHNA and CDR2 YSLEER. After removal of 2 bases from V and 6 bases from J, the junction contained 12 bases not matched to a gene. CDR3 sequence reads: CASSQPHAGGLGDTQYF. The CDR3 DNA reads TGCGCCAGCAGCCAACCCCACGCGGGGGGGCTCGGTGATACGCAGTATTTT.

The rearrangement uses TRBV9 and TRBJ2-5; 8 bases match TRBD2. The germline V gene has CDR1 SGDLS and CDR2 YYNGEE. Trimming took 5 bases from V and 9 from J; bases not matched to a gene: 9. The CDR3 covers 13 residues. The CDR3 is CASSETSGAAQYF. CDR3 coding DNA: TGTGCCAGCAGTGAAACTAGCGGTGCGGCCCAGTACTTC.

V is TRBV28 and J is TRBJ1-5; the D is unclear. The germline CDR1 and CDR2 sequences are MDHEN and SYDVKM. With 6 bases removed from V and 6 bases from J, the gap between germline ends came to 9 bases. The CDR3 spans 12 residues. As DNA, the CDR3 is TGTGCCAGCAGGACGAGTGGTCAGCCCCAGCATTTT. As protein: CASRTSGQPQHF.

The chain has TRBV28 and TRBJ1-6; 7 bases map to TRBD1. Germline loops: CDR1 MDHEN, CDR2 SYDVKM. CDR3 size: 15 residues. With V trimmed by 6 bases and J by 8 bases, 10 bases remained unmatched. CDR3 sequence reads: CASRPRGQRDSPLHF. DNA of the CDR3: TGTGCCAGCAGGCCTAGGGGGCAGCGGGATTCACCCCTCCACTTT.

The chain is built from TRBV5-1 and TRBJ1-6; a possible D gene is TRBD1 (5 bases). CDR1 is SGHRS, CDR2 YFSETQ, per germline. V was cut by 5 bases and J by 6 bases, with 15 bases left in between. This CDR3 contains 15 residues. In DNA, the CDR3 is TGCGCCAGCAGTCCCGGGACGGGGTTTAATTCACCCCTCCACTTT. Amino acid sequence: CASSPGTGFNSPLHF.

The gene calls are TRBV7-2 and TRBJ1-6, with TRBD1 identical over 8 bases. The CDR3 spans 14 residues. Germline V gene sequence: CDR1 SGHTA, CDR2 FQGNSA. V gave up 2 bases and J gave up 9 bases; unmatched junction bases: 3. The CDR3 sequence is CASSLLQGGSPLHF. CDR3 in DNA: TGTGCCAGCAGCTTATTACAGGGGGGTTCACCCCTCCACTTT.

The rearrangement uses TRBV28 and TRBJ1-3, with D perhaps TRBD1 (6 bases). The CDR3 extends over 14 amino acids. Germline CDR1 is MDHEN and CDR2 is SYDVKM. Between the trimmed V and J ends, which lost 8 bases and 4 bases, there was a span of 15 bases. The CDR3: CASHRGGTGNTIYF. The CDR3 DNA sequence: TGTGCCAGCCACCGGGGGGGCACAGGAAACACCATATATTTT. The full variable domain, its missing parts supplied by reference TRBV28 and TRBJ1-3, is DVKVTQSSRYLVKRTGEKVFLECVQDMDHENMFWYRQDPGLGLRLIYFSYDVKMKEKGDIPEGYSVSREKKERFSLILESASTNQTSMYLCASHRGGTGNTIYFGEGSWLTVV.